This T cell receptor (beta chain) was obtained from a study of tumor-infiltrating lymphocytes in primary liver carcinoma (dated by TCRdb to 2017 to 2019). Regarding the study in general: Between November 2015 and March 2016, about 5 patients in China with histopathologically diagnosed primary liver carcinoma had their tumors surgically resected. For each liver tumor, the study sampled five regions along with adjacent normal tissue and blood, and applied TCRbeta repertoire sequencing, expression microarrays and whole-exome sequencing. Each sample produced roughly 3.5 to 7.13 million productive TCRbeta reads, and read depth showed no significant difference between tissue types. A total of roughly 35 specimens from 5 patients underwent TCRbeta repertoire sequencing, comprising around 25 tumor regions, 5 adjacent noncancerous liver tissues and 5 peripheral blood samples. The five patients had tumors staged T1-T3 N0M0, with maximum diameters ranging from roughly 4.2 to 11 cm. Technical replicate repertoires showed high reproducibility, with mean shared-clone rates near 0.89 and correlation coefficients above 0.98. Of the five patients, three men and two women aged 30 to 69 years, four had hepatocellular carcinoma and one had combined HCC and intrahepatic cholangiocarcinoma. Study-wide findings and limitations: The top 250 clones made up a significantly larger repertoire fraction in tumors than in blood (p = 0.039). Because the samples were bulk and unsorted, CD4+ and CD8+ T cell repertoires could not be compared. Because only the TCR beta chain was sequenced and unpaired alpha chains were not captured, true repertoire diversity is likely underestimated. The study included only five or six patients, and the authors note findings should be validated in a larger study. Repertoire overlap was higher between tumor regions (mean approximately 36%) than tumor-adjacent (approximately 17%) or tumor-blood (approximately 15%) pairs, consistent with antigen-driven expansion.

Turning to this clonotype: No antigen is known for it. Nothing much larger sits one base from this clone, and base qualities are not available.

Counted from cysteine to phenylalanine, this CDR3 has 19 amino acids. The kept DNA is CDR3 alone, 57 bases in frame from the first base. Looking up the germline V gene yields CDR1 SGHAT and CDR2 FQNNGV. After removal of 4 bases from V and 8 bases from J, the junction retains 22 bases not matched to a gene. Blood RNA was extracted from unsorted whole blood using TRIzol reagent, and germline DNA was obtained with the DNeasy Blood & Tissue kit. Patients had chronic HBV infection and were treatment-naive at sampling. Before surgery, approximately 3.7 milliliters of peripheral blood were drawn into K2EDTA tubes. A constant-region primer and ProtoScript II reverse transcriptase were used to reverse-transcribe TCRbeta-specific cDNA from about 530 ng total RNA. Construction of the TCRbeta libraries relied on three nested rounds of multiplex PCR, following a slightly modified ARM-PCR procedure. Each of the first two PCR rounds ran for around 11 cycles using multiplex TRBV1-TRBV30 forward primers together with a Cbeta reverse primer. Sample barcodes and Illumina adapters were added in a final 25-cycle PCR with Deep VentR polymerase. Before sequencing, amplicons of 200-500 bp were purified from gel using a QIAquick gel extraction kit. TCRbeta amplicons were sequenced on an Illumina HiSeq 2500 with 250-bp paired-end reads. From the authors' description of their analysis: Quality trimming of reads was performed with Trimmomatic v0.33, and paired reads were merged with FLASH v1.2.11 so that full CDR3 sequences could be recovered. V, D and J germline segments were assigned to the rearranged TCRbeta sequences by MiGEC v1.2.1b. Clonotype statistics and Shannon-Wiener diversity indices were computed with VDJtools v1.0.0. Except for diversity analysis, only each sample's 250 most abundant clonotypes were used in subsequent analyses to reduce sampling bias. TCRdb cleaned the public reads at Q25 with fastp, built clones with MiXCR and kept in-frame beta chains. Records with the same CDR3 protein are collapsed into one entry carrying the most frequent genes and DNA. TCRdb's processing, not the study's, gives the V and J calls here. This sample lists a few hundred thousand distinct CDR3 sequences; roughly 60% were detected once. Over 15% of the sample belongs to the ten largest clones.

Input material: peripheral blood. Recombination connected TRBV11-2 to TRBJ2-1; 8 of the junction bases match TRBD2. This TCR was recovered from a woman in her 30s with primary liver carcinoma and hepatitis B virus infection. The nucleotides read TGTGCCAGCAGCTCGCCTTTACTGACTAGCGTACCAAGAATGGATGAGCAGTTCTTC. It specifies CASSSPLLTSVPRMDEQFF.